This T cell receptor beta chain was found in a study of technical replicates of blood from a handful of donors. V was trimmed by 5 bases and J by 2 bases, leaving 15 bases between them. The CDR3 loop spans 15 amino acids. Per germline, CDR1 LNHDA and CDR2 SQIVND (reference sequence). Profiling relied on immunoSEQ multiplex PCR, and the TCRdb table lists in-frame clones only, not all of them. The data hold about 100,000 clones, with approximately 94% observed a single time. This sequence joins TRBV19 and TRBJ1-1; a possible D gene is TRBD1 (5 bases). Sequenced: T cells isolated from PBMCs. The receptor was isolated from a human donor in good health. The CDR3 sequence: CASSLDDRGNTEAFF. The CDR3 nucleotides read TGTGCCAGTAGTCTGGACGACAGAGGAAACACTGAAGCTTTCTTT.